One and the same sample provided the 32 T cell receptor beta chains below, sequenced in a study of metastatic and nonmetastatic thyroid tumors (dated by TCRdb to 2018 to 2021). No patient had received any treatment before thyroid surgery. The protocol used for the library was PCR. The instrument was an Illumina HiSeq 4000. TCRdb trimmed public reads at Q25 via fastp, called clones via MiXCR and kept in-frame beta chains. In all, the sample holds some 15,000 clones, and roughly 33% of those were seen once. The biggest ten clones account for roughly 13% of the sample. Material: tumor tissue. The receptors were sampled from a male donor with papillary thyroid cancer or a benign thyroid nodule (not recorded which). Some clones in this sample may be carry-over from other donors' samples.

V and J are TRBV9 and TRBJ2-1; D not resolved. The V and J ends lost 0 bases and 0 bases respectively, with 10 bases between them. CDR1 and CDR2 from the germline V gene are SGDLS and YYNGEE. This CDR3 has 16 residues. CDR3 sequence: CASSVVFAYSYNEQFF. As DNA, the CDR3 is TGTGCCAGCAGCGTAGTGTTTGCTTACTCCTACAATGAGCAGTTCTTC.

By sample share, this clone is medium-sized (0.01 to 0.1%). The V and J genes are TRBV20-1 and TRBJ2-1, with 13 nucleotides matching TRBD2. Germline values: CDR1 DFQATT, CDR2 SNEGSKA (reference sequence). CDR3 length: 14 amino acids. Unmatched junction bases numbered 2, after V lost 4 bases and J lost 5 bases. CDR3 nucleotides: TGCAGTGCTACGACTAGCGGGAGGAACAATGAGCAGTTCTTC. Translating gives CSATTSGRNNEQFF.

This clone has a handful of counts. The chain joins TRBV5-1 to TRBJ2-1; TRBD1 might be the D (6 bases). In germline, CDR1 is SGHRS, CDR2 YFSETQ. This CDR3 is built from 12 residues. Trimming left V 0 bases short and J 10 bases short, with 8 bases between. The CDR3 nucleotides read TGCGCCAGCAGCTTGGCGAGGGGGGAGCAGTTCTTC. Its translation is CASSLARGEQFF.

CDR3 nucleotides: TGTGCCAGCGCGGGGAACTCTGGAAACACCATATATTTT. Translating it yields CASAGNSGNTIYF. J is TRBJ1-3 and V is TRBV9; D gene uncertain. Germline V gene data show CDR1 as SGDLS and CDR2 as YYNGEE. The CDR3 has 13 amino acids. Trimming removed 7 bases at V and 0 bases at J, with 8 bases between.

J is TRBJ1-1 and V is TRBV20-1; D call uncertain. The CDR3 contains 13 residues. From germline, CDR1 is DFQATT and CDR2 SNEGSKA (reference sequence). The germline V and J ends were trimmed by 4 bases and 0 bases, with 9 bases remaining between them. The CDR3 DNA reads TGCAGTGCTACACCGAGGATGAACACTGAAGCTTTCTTT. Amino acids: CSATPRMNTEAFF.

This clone is categorized as medium-sized. V usage is TRBV9 and J usage is TRBJ2-7; unclear D gene. CDR1 is SGDLS and CDR2 is YYNGEE in the germline V gene. Between the trimmed V and J ends, which lost 4 bases and 3 bases, there was a span of 11 bases. The CDR3 runs to 13 residues. CDR3 sequence: CASSPDVVYEQYF. The DNA for the CDR3 is TGTGCCAGCAGCCCCGACGTAGTCTACGAGCAGTACTTC. Together with reference TRBV9 and TRBJ2-7, the CDR3 gives the full variable domain: DSGVTQTPKHLITATGQRVTLRCSPRSGDLSVYWYQQSLDQGLQFLIQYYNGEERAKGNILERFSAQQFPDLHSELNLSSLELGDSALYFCASSPDVVYEQYFGPGTRLTVT.

The V and J genes are TRBV11-2 and TRBJ2-1; 7 nucleotides match TRBD1. The trim removed 5 bases at V and 2 bases at J, leaving 9 bases unmatched. Germline V gives CDR1 SGHAT, CDR2 FQNNGV. The CDR3 is 16 residues long. For the CDR3, the DNA is TGTGCCAGCAGCCTCACCGGGACAGCACCCTACAATGAGCAGTTCTTC. Translated: CASSLTGTAPYNEQFF.

This clone was seen a few times. The J gene is TRBJ1-1, the V gene TRBV28; possible D gene TRBD1, 5 bases. The V end was cut by 4 bases, the J end by 3 bases, with 15 bases between. Germline loops: CDR1 MDHEN, CDR2 SYDVKM. The CDR3 spans 15 residues. CDR3 loop: CASSSGDRVYTEAFF. In DNA form, the CDR3 reads TGTGCCAGCAGTTCTGGGGACCGAGTCTACACTGAAGCTTTCTTT.

This clone was counted many times. The V call is TRBV27, the J call TRBJ2-7; D perhaps matches TRBD2 (7 bases). The germline gives CDR1 MNHEY, CDR2 SMNVEV (reference sequence). The CDR3 length is 14 residues. Trimming took 3 bases from V and 4 from J, leaving 13 bases between them. CDR3 sequence reads: CASSFRGASYEQYF. The CDR3 DNA reads as TGTGCCAGCAGTTTTCGGGGGGCAAGTTACGAGCAGTACTTC.

This chain joins TRBV11-2 and TRBJ2-2; D uncertain. V lost 0 bases and J lost 0, with 20 bases in between. CDR1 and CDR2 (germline): SGHAT, FQNNGV. The CDR3 loop spans 20 amino acids. In DNA, the CDR3 is TGTGCCAGCAGCTTAGAGGGCGGTACTCTCATGTTCGCGAACACCGGGGAGCTGTTTTTT. Translated, it gives CASSLEGGTLMFANTGELFF. Full variable domain (outside the CDR3, taken from reference TRBV11-2 and TRBJ2-2): EAGVAQSPRYKIIEKRQSVAFWCNPISGHATLYWYQQILGQGPKLLIQFQNNGVVDDSQLPKDRFSAERLKGVDSTLKIQPAKLEDSAVYLCASSLEGGTLMFANTGELFFGEGSRLTVL.

This clone has just a few counts. V usage is TRBV6-1 and J usage is TRBJ1-5; weak D call: TRBD1 (5 bases). This CDR3 has 13 residues. The V and J ends lost 6 bases and 3 bases respectively, with 9 bases between them. CDR1 MNHNS and CDR2 SASEGT come from the germline V gene. CDR3 sequence (DNA): TGTGCCAGCAGGTACAGGAACAATCAGCCCCAGCATTTT. Protein: CASRYRNNQPQHF.

This chain links TRBV3-1 with TRBJ2-7, with 8 bases fitting TRBD1. V shed 0 bases and J 6 bases; nucleotides not matched to a gene: 4. The length of the CDR3 is 14 residues. Germline V lookup: CDR1 LGHDT, CDR2 YNNKEL (reference sequence). Here the CDR3 DNA reads TGTGCCAGCAGCCAAGATAGTACAGGGGGCGAGCAGTACTTC. This codes for CASSQDSTGGEQYF.

The rearrangement uses TRBV5-4 and TRBJ2-2; a weak D match, TRBD1 (6 bases). Looked up from germline, CDR1 is SGHNT and CDR2 is YYREEE (reference sequence). This CDR3 comprises 16 residues. V gave up 4 bases and J gave up 2 bases, with 15 bases separating them. This chain's CDR3 is CASSPGASGNTGELFF. CDR3 DNA sequence: TGTGCCAGCAGCCCAGGGGCCAGCGGAAACACCGGGGAGCTGTTTTTT.

This clone came up many times. The chain joins TRBV29-1 to TRBJ1-1; 7 bases agree with TRBD1. The V and J ends lost 6 bases and 7 bases, in that order; junction bases with no gene match: 17. The CDR3 is 15 residues long. Germline-derived CDR1 and CDR2 are SQVTM and ANQGSEA. The CDR3: CSVDQRTGRESEAFF. The CDR3 DNA is TGCAGCGTAGACCAAAGGACAGGCCGGGAGAGTGAAGCTTTCTTT.

By share of the sample, this clone is medium-sized. This chain links TRBV19 with TRBJ2-3; 8 bases line up with TRBD2. V shed 6 bases and J 1 base; nucleotides not matched to a gene: 3. The CDR3 is 14 amino acids. CDR1 is LNHDA and CDR2 is SQIVND in the germline V gene (reference sequence). The CDR3 nucleotides are TGTGCCAGTAGGACTAGCGCAGGCACAGATACGCAGTATTTT. Amino acid sequence: CASRTSAGTDTQYF.

The table lists this clone with many counts. Additional DNA sequences in this sample encode the identical CDR3. V is TRBV28 and J is TRBJ2-7; D gene uncertain. Germline V CDR1 and CDR2: MDHEN, SYDVKM. V was shortened by 5 bases and J by 3 bases, with 5 bases between the two germline ends. The CDR3 sequence is 11 residues long. The CDR3 spells CASSPDYEQYF. Written as DNA, the CDR3 is TGTGCCAGCAGTCCTGACTACGAGCAGTACTTC.

Details on this clone: The CDR3 end shows no conserved phenylalanine or tryptophan, and so a read error is likely. J is TRBJ1-3 and V is TRBV12-3 or TRBV12-4; no definite D call. The CDR3 has 17 amino acids. Trimming left V 3 bases short and J 0 bases short, with 15 bases between. CDR3 region: CASSLRIRASSGNTIYP. In DNA, the CDR3 is TGTGCCAGCAGTTTGAGGATTAGGGCATCCTCTGGAAACACCATATATCCC.

This clone is medium-sized in the sample. The J gene is TRBJ1-2, the V gene TRBV5-1; TRBD1 matches 8 bases. V was pared by 4 bases and J by 3 bases, with 8 bases of the junction left unmatched. From germline, CDR1 is SGHRS and CDR2 YFSETQ. The CDR3 sequence is 15 residues long. CDR3 sequence (DNA): TGCGCCAGCAGCCCGGGGAGGACAGGGTACTATGGCTACACCTTC. As protein: CASSPGRTGYYGYTF.

Concerning this clone: Likely a read error: the CDR3 ends without its conserved phenylalanine or tryptophan. It is unclear where the CDR3 begins or ends on the DNA, so no DNA is shown, and the CDR3 is as TCRdb lists it. The chain combines TRBV6-1 with TRBJ1-6; TRBD1, as called in the table, went unchecked against the DNA. Germline lookup yields CDR1 MNHNS and CDR2 SASEGT. The CDR3 sequence runs 13 residues, both termini included. The CDR3 protein is CASSDRDNSPLLY.

Comment on this clone: At one end, the junction sequence differs from germline, possibly due to a read error. V gene TRBV20-1 combines with J gene TRBJ2-1; TRBD2 agrees at 11 bases. CDR3 size: 14 residues. The germline V gene encodes CDR1 DFQATT and CDR2 SNEGSKA (reference sequence). CDR3 bases: TGCAGTGCTAGAGACACTTTAGCGGGAGGGGAGCATTTCTTC. Residues: CSARDTLAGGEHFF.

This clone was observed many times. The V and J genes are TRBV28 and TRBJ2-3; no clear D gene. The length of the CDR3 is 15 residues. Trimming pared 1 base from V and 0 bases from J, leaving 8 bases between. Germline CDR1 MDHEN, CDR2 SYDVKM. CDR3 sequence reads: CASSLYRLSTDTQYF. CDR3 nucleotide sequence: TGTGCCAGCAGTTTATATAGGCTAAGCACAGATACGCAGTATTTT.

This clone occurred many times. The chain carries TRBV20-1 and TRBJ2-3, with 12 positions matching TRBD2. The V gene's germline CDR1 is DFQATT and CDR2 SNEGSKA (reference sequence). The CDR3 contains 17 residues. Trimming removed 3 bases from V and 4 bases from J; junction bases left unmatched: 11. CDR3 sequence (DNA): TGCAGTGCTAGGCCCCTAGCGGGAGGGTCAAGGGCAGATACGCAGTATTTT. Its translation: CSARPLAGGSRADTQYF.

There are many counts of this clone. The J gene is TRBJ1-4, the V gene TRBV6-1, with D unresolved. The CDR3 is 12 residues long. The germline V gene encodes CDR1 MNHNS and CDR2 SASEGT. V dropped 5 bases and J dropped 5 bases, with 6 bases sitting between them. The DNA for the CDR3 is TGTGCCAGCAGTTTGGAGAATGAAAAACTGTTTTTT. It encodes CASSLENEKLFF.

The chain uses TRBV18 and TRBJ2-2; D call uncertain. CDR1 is KGHSH and CDR2 is LQKENI in the germline V gene. V was cut by 1 base and J by 0 bases, with 6 bases left in between. This CDR3 comprises 15 residues. The CDR3 reads CASSPQDANTGELFF. CDR3 DNA sequence: TGTGCCAGCTCACCACAGGACGCGAACACCGGGGAGCTGTTTTTT.

The V gene is TRBV5-5, the J gene TRBJ2-7, with 8 bases fitting TRBD2. This CDR3 comprises 14 residues. V gave up 6 bases and J gave up 5 bases; unmatched junction bases: 10. CDR1 is SGHKS, CDR2 YYEKEE, per germline (reference sequence). The CDR3 coding sequence is TGTGCCAGCACTCAGCGCGGGGGGAGGGACGAGCAGTACTTC. Its translation is CASTQRGGRDEQYF.

The chain recombines TRBV9 with TRBJ2-7; no reliable D call. Germline CDR1 reads SGDLS; CDR2 reads YYNGEE. This CDR3 has 14 amino acids. V was cut by 0 bases and J by 4 bases, with 11 bases left in between. The CDR3 here is CASSVDGDWYEQYF. The CDR3 region has the DNA TGTGCCAGCAGCGTAGACGGAGACTGGTACGAGCAGTACTTC.

This clone is medium-sized (0.01 to 0.1%) in the sample. This sequence joins TRBV7-8 and TRBJ2-1; the D is unclear. The CDR3 consists of 16 residues. Trimming left V 5 bases short and J 5 bases short, with 19 bases between. Germline CDR1 is SGHVS and CDR2 is FQNEAQ. CDR3 sequence reads: CASSLRWTLGNNEQFF. As DNA, the CDR3 is TGTGCCAGCAGCCTCAGGTGGACCCTGGGTAACAATGAGCAGTTCTTC.

This clone was observed at least ten times. A single base separates this from a much larger clone, so it may be a read error. The CDR3 carries no conserved terminal phenylalanine or tryptophan, so it likely arises from a read error. The chain recombines TRBV9 with TRBJ1-2, with TRBD1 as a possible D gene (6 bases). Germline V lookup: CDR1 SGDLS, CDR2 YYNGEE. The length of the CDR3 is 13 residues. V lost 1 base and J 7 bases, leaving 11 bases between the germline ends. CDR3 bases: TGTGCCAGCAGCGTACGGACAGACTGTGGCTACACCATC. Protein: CASSVRTDCGYTI.

This clone was recorded many times. The gene calls are TRBV6-1 and TRBJ2-7; TRBD2 aligns across 7 bases. After removal of 6 bases from V and 3 bases from J, the junction contained 8 bases not matched to a gene. The CDR3 is 14 amino acids. Germline CDR1 and CDR2: MNHNS and SASEGT. The DNA for the CDR3 is TGTGCCAGCAGCCAAGCGGGGCCCAGCTACGAGCAGTACTTC. This translates into CASSQAGPSYEQYF.

This chain uses TRBV30 with TRBJ1-5; D is undetermined. V was cut by 0 bases and J by 2 bases, with 11 bases left in between. Germline V gives CDR1 GTSNPN, CDR2 SVGIG (reference sequence). CDR3 size: 15 residues. This CDR3 reads CAWSVQRRGNQPQHF. In DNA, the CDR3 is TGTGCCTGGAGTGTACAGCGGAGGGGCAATCAGCCCCAGCATTTT. The whole variable domain, remainder taken from reference TRBV30 and TRBJ1-5, is SQTIHQWPATLVQPVGSPLSLECTVEGTSNPNLYWYRQAAGRGLQLLFYSVGIGQISSEVPQNLSASRPQDRQFILSSKKLLLSDSGFYLCAWSVQRRGNQPQHFGDGTRLSIL.

The chain uses TRBV12-3 or TRBV12-4 and TRBJ2-7, with a tentative D call TRBD1 (5 bases). Between the trimmed V and J ends, which lost 1 base and 6 bases, there was a span of 7 bases. The CDR3 loop spans 12 amino acids. The CDR3 DNA follows: TGTGCCAGCAGTTTAGGGACAAGCGAGCAGTACTTC. Translated: CASSLGTSEQYF.

The chain is built from TRBV11-2 and TRBJ1-1; 7 positions agree with TRBD1. Per the germline V gene, CDR1 is SGHAT and CDR2 is FQNNGV. The trim removed 6 bases at V and 3 bases at J, leaving 7 bases unmatched. This CDR3 comprises 14 residues. CDR3 residues: CASRSGGGYTEAFF. CDR3 nucleotides: TGTGCCAGCAGGTCAGGGGGAGGTTACACTGAAGCTTTCTTT.